What follows describes a single T cell receptor (beta chain). Its antigen remains unidentified. Other DNA sequences in the same sample also yield this CDR3. Original data processing: Junction-only sequences without quality scores were provided by ImmunoSEQ, so filtering was different. Clones were sequenced by immunoSEQ multiplex PCR, and TCRdb holds only the in-frame ones, with some missing. The V and J calls and clone size were taken over from that table, and D and trimming were inferred from the DNA. The top ten clones hold approximately 0.1% of a sample with roughly 650,000 clones, roughly 96% of them seen once. These data come from a study of shared clonotypes between healthy human individuals. Broader study findings: Limited genetic and exposure-history diversity came from having few donors. Sorted-subset sequencing was shown by rarefaction to be incomplete despite large depth.

V was pared by 4 bases and J by 2 bases, with 7 bases between. CDR1 MNHEY and CDR2 SMNVEV come from the germline V gene (reference sequence). CDR3 length equals 13 residues. Naive CD8 cells were CD45RO-negative, positively selected for CCR7, excluding terminally differentiated effector memory CD45RA+ cells. The genes are TRBV27 and TRBJ2-3; TRBD1 or TRBD2 may be the D gene (5 bases each). The TCR sequence derives from a woman in her twenties or thirties in good health. The specimen sequenced was naive CD8+ T cells sorted from blood. The CDR3 region is CASSYGTTDTQYF. The CDR3, as DNA: TGTGCCAGCAGTTATGGGACCACAGATACGCAGTATTTT.